This TCR beta chain was documented in a study of cytomegalovirus exposure and HLA in healthy donors. The ends were cut back, 4 bases at V and 2 bases at J, with 18 bases in the middle. Germline V gene sequence: CDR1 SGHRS, CDR2 YFSETQ. The CDR3 has 16 residues. Primers for the PCR totalled 60 Vbeta and 13 Jbeta. Authors' data handling: An analysis that came later counted 80 million or so unique TCR beta chains, some 11 million shared. The method was immunoSEQ multiplex PCR; TCRdb's version includes in-frame clones alone and lacks a portion of them. V, J and clone size derive from that table, while D and trimming were established from the DNA sequence. Found here are about 98,000 clones, more than 60% of them singletons; the top ten hold 2% to 2.5%.

The chain has TRBV5-1 and TRBJ1-2; D is ambiguous. The TCR comes from a man aged 50 to 60 in good health and CMV-seronegative. Sample: PBMCs. CDR3 bases: TGCGCCAGCAGCCCTACCCCGACAAGTTCGAACTATGGCTACACCTTC. Protein: CASSPTPTSSNYGYTF.